The 29 T cell receptor beta chains presented below share a single source sample, sequenced in a study of cytomegalovirus exposure and HLA in healthy donors. Primers for the PCR totalled 60 Vbeta and 13 Jbeta. Profiled with immunoSEQ multiplex PCR; TCRdb holds only in-frame clones, not every one. This sample contains around 70,000 clones. Specimen: PBMCs. The receptors stem from a man aged 40-49 years in good health and CMV-seronegative.

The chain couples TRBV10-2 to TRBJ1-5, with D maybe TRBD1 (5 bases). This CDR3 contains 14 residues. Germline CDR1 reads WSHSY; CDR2 reads SAAADI. Deletions cut 8 bases from V and 5 bases from J, with 16 bases between. In nucleotides, the CDR3 is TGCGCCAGCGCGATTCGGGGCGGGGATCAGCCCCAGCATTTT. Translating gives CASAIRGGDQPQHF.

The rearrangement uses TRBV12-5 and TRBJ1-1; TRBD1 is a possible D gene (6 bases). Between the trimmed V and J ends, which lost 2 bases and 8 bases, there was a span of 6 bases. Germline V gene data show CDR1 as LGHNT and CDR2 as FRNRAP. This CDR3 region has 11 residues. In nucleotides, the CDR3 is TGTGCTAGTGGTTTGACAGGGGAAGCTTTCTTT. This sequence encodes CASGLTGEAFF.

The chain combines TRBV19 with TRBJ1-5; tentatively, D is TRBD1 (5 bases). The CDR3 runs 13 residues. Germline V gene sequence: CDR1 LNHDA, CDR2 SQIVND (reference sequence). The ends were cut back, 10 bases at V and 5 bases at J, with 15 bases in the middle. The CDR3 DNA is TGTGCCATCTCCCGGGGGGAGGATCAGCCCCAGCATTTT. It codes for CAISRGEDQPQHF.

The CDR3 protein is CASRGASPTYEQYF. The CDR3 DNA reads as TGTGCCAGCAGAGGGGCTAGTCCGACCTACGAGCAGTACTTC. The rearrangement uses TRBV7-9 and TRBJ2-7, with D possibly being TRBD1 (5 bases). In germline, CDR1 is SEHNR, CDR2 FQNEAQ (reference sequence). V was pared by 6 bases and J by 2 bases, with 14 bases between. The CDR3 runs 14 residues.

The chain uses TRBV7-2 and TRBJ1-1; 9 bases are shared with TRBD1. Trimming cost V 0 bases and J 10 bases; bases outside gene matches: 12. The CDR3 length is 16 residues. Germline V gene lookup returns CDR1 SGHTA and CDR2 FQGNSA. The CDR3 region is CASSLANRGPPWGAFF. CDR3 DNA sequence: TGTGCCAGCAGCTTAGCGAACAGGGGGCCGCCTTGGGGAGCTTTCTTT.

This chain uses TRBV7-8 with TRBJ2-7, with a tentative D call TRBD1 (6 bases). The CDR3 runs to 13 residues. The V end lost 4 bases, the J end lost 2 bases, and 9 bases lay between the germline ends. CDR1 is SGHVS, CDR2 FQNEAQ, per germline. Written as DNA, the CDR3 is TGTGCCAGCAGCTACAGGGTGGCCTACGAGCAGTACTTC. It translates to CASSYRVAYEQYF.

The gene calls are TRBV6-6 and TRBJ2-7; TRBD1 is a possible D gene (5 bases). Per the germline V gene, CDR1 is MNHNY and CDR2 is SVGAGI (reference sequence). This CDR3 comprises 15 residues. Trimming stripped 2 bases from V and 2 bases from J, with 13 bases between. CDR3 sequence (DNA): TGTGCCAGCAGTTACGAGCAGGGAACAACCTACGAGCAGTACTTC. This translates into CASSYEQGTTYEQYF.

The chain links TRBV29-1 to TRBJ1-2; possibly TRBD1 for D (5 bases). V lost 2 bases and J 2 bases, leaving 12 bases between the germline ends. Germline V gives CDR1 SQVTM, CDR2 ANQGSEA. The CDR3 runs 14 residues. The DNA for the CDR3 is TGCAGCGTTGAAAACCAGGGCCTAAACTATGGCTACACCTTC. Its protein product is CSVENQGLNYGYTF. Together with reference TRBV29-1 and TRBJ1-2, the CDR3 gives the full variable domain: SAVISQKPSRDICQRGTSLTIQCQVDSQVTMMFWYRQQPGQSLTLIATANQGSEATYESGFVIDKFPISRPNLTFSTLTVSNMSPEDSSIYLCSVENQGLNYGYTFGSGTRLTVV.

The chain carries TRBV5-4 and TRBJ1-6; possibly TRBD1 for D (6 bases). The CDR3 runs 15 residues. The V end lost 4 bases, the J end lost 7 bases, and 15 bases lay between the germline ends. Germline-derived CDR1 and CDR2 are SGHNT and YYREEE (reference sequence). The CDR3 region has the DNA TGTGCCAGCAGCCCTAGGGGGGGGCTGAATTCACCCCTCCACTTT. It translates to CASSPRGGLNSPLHF. Full variable domain (rest looked up from reference TRBV5-4 and TRBJ1-6): ETGVTQSPTHLIKTRGQQVTLRCSSQSGHNTVSWYQQALGQGPQFIFQYYREEENGRGNFPPRFSGLQFPNYSSELNVNALELDDSALYLCASSPRGGLNSPLHFGNGTRLTVT.

The chain combines TRBV11-3 with TRBJ1-1; 10 nucleotides agree with TRBD1. Per germline, CDR1 SGHNT and CDR2 YENEEA. CDR3 length equals 13 residues. V shed 6 bases, J shed 11 bases, and the junction held 9 bases outside the gene matches. The chain's CDR3 is CASSRDRGGLAFF. Written as DNA, the CDR3 is TGTGCCAGCAGTAGGGACAGGGGTGGATTGGCTTTCTTT.

This chain uses TRBV7-8 with TRBJ1-2; no firm D call. CDR3 size: 15 residues. V was trimmed by 5 bases and J by 0 bases, leaving 13 bases between them. Per germline, CDR1 SGHVS and CDR2 FQNEAQ. In nucleotides, the CDR3 is TGTGCCAGCAGCCCGTCCCTGCAGTCTAACTATGGCTACACCTTC. Translating gives CASSPSLQSNYGYTF.

The gene calls are TRBV27 and TRBJ2-7, with no clear D. Trimming removed 3 bases at V and 0 bases at J, with 6 bases between. The CDR3 sequence is 13 residues long. Germline values: CDR1 MNHEY, CDR2 SMNVEV (reference sequence). The CDR3 DNA reads as TGTGCCAGCAGTTTCGCGGCCTCCTACGAGCAGTACTTC. Translated, it gives CASSFAASYEQYF.

This chain joins TRBV14 and TRBJ2-7; TRBD1 might be the D (5 bases). The V end was cut by 4 bases, the J end by 4 bases, with 14 bases between. The length of the CDR3 is 14 residues. Germline-derived CDR1 and CDR2 are SGHDN and FVKESK. The CDR3 nucleotides are TGTGCCAGCAGCCCCCTCAGGGTAGGGTACGAGCAGTACTTC. Encoded protein: CASSPLRVGYEQYF. Full variable domain (missing parts from reference TRBV14 and TRBJ2-7): EAGVTQFPSHSVIEKGQTVTLRCDPISGHDNLYWYRRVMGKEIKFLLHFVKESKQDESGMPNNRFLAERTGGTYSTLKVQPAELEDSGVYFCASSPLRVGYEQYFGPGTRLTVT.

The V and J genes are TRBV19 and TRBJ1-1, with 7 bases identical to TRBD1. CDR3 size: 16 residues. Germline loops: CDR1 LNHDA, CDR2 SQIVND (reference sequence). With V trimmed by 4 bases and J by 0 bases, 8 bases remained unmatched. CDR3 sequence reads: CASSTLLTGLNTEAFF. CDR3 sequence (DNA): TGTGCCAGTAGTACTCTCTTGACAGGGCTGAACACTGAAGCTTTCTTT.

This chain links TRBV6-5 with TRBJ2-3, with 11 bases aligning to TRBD2. The CDR3 totals 15 residues. Trimming removed 6 bases from V and 5 bases from J; junction bases left unmatched: 7. Germline values: CDR1 MNHEY, CDR2 SVGAGI. The CDR3 coding sequence is TGTGCCAGCAGCTTTAGCGGGAGGGCGGGAGATACGCAGTATTTT. Amino acid sequence: CASSFSGRAGDTQYF.

This chain uses TRBV28 with TRBJ1-1; perhaps TRBD1 as D (6 bases). Per the germline V gene, CDR1 is MDHEN and CDR2 is SYDVKM. The V end was cut by 6 bases, the J end by 5 bases, with 19 bases between. CDR3 length: 15 amino acids. The CDR3 region has the DNA TGTGCCAGCAGCGATCCGGGGGGGGCGCGGACTGAAGCTTTCTTT. Translating it yields CASSDPGGARTEAFF.

This chain uses TRBV11-2 with TRBJ2-5; 9 nucleotides align to TRBD2. V shed 3 bases and J 3 bases; nucleotides not matched to a gene: 2. This CDR3 region has 14 residues. Germline CDR1 is SGHAT and CDR2 is FQNNGV. Written as DNA, the CDR3 is TGTGCCAGCAGCTTTCGCGGGGGGGAAGAGACCCAGTACTTC. This encodes CASSFRGGEETQYF.

This chain links TRBV4-1 with TRBJ1-1, with 7 bases fitting TRBD1. The length of the CDR3 is 16 residues. The trim removed 0 bases at V and 4 bases at J, leaving 8 bases unmatched. Germline values: CDR1 MGHRA, CDR2 YSYEKL. CDR3 DNA sequence: TGCGCCAGCAGCCAAGATCAGGGGGGAAGGGGCACTGAAGCTTTCTTT. It codes for CASSQDQGGRGTEAFF.

The chain joins TRBV7-2 to TRBJ1-4, with 8 bases that match TRBD1. The V gene end was trimmed by 1 base and the J gene end by 1 base; junction bases not matched to a gene: 5. Germline CDR1 SGHTA, CDR2 FQGNSA. CDR3 length: 17 amino acids. CDR3 in DNA: TGTGCCAGCAGCTTAGACCAGGGGGCGGGAACTAATGAAAAACTGTTTTTT. This translates into CASSLDQGAGTNEKLFF.

CDR3 coding DNA: TGCAGCGTTGAAGAAAGTCAGGGGGCTTCTGAAGCTTTCTTT. Translation: CSVEESQGASEAFF. The genes are TRBV29-1 and TRBJ1-1; TRBD1 agrees at 8 bases. CDR1 SQVTM and CDR2 ANQGSEA come from the germline V gene. CDR3 size: 14 residues. V lost 0 bases, J lost 6 bases, and 6 bases stayed unmatched.

The chain links TRBV5-4 to TRBJ1-1; a weak D match, TRBD1 (6 bases). CDR1 is SGHNT, CDR2 YYREEE, per germline (reference sequence). The length of the CDR3 is 16 residues. The germline V and J ends were trimmed by 0 bases and 4 bases, with 16 bases remaining between them. The CDR3 protein is CASSLVDRSSGTEAFF. CDR3 nucleotides: TGTGCCAGCAGCTTGGTTGACAGGAGTTCCGGCACTGAAGCTTTCTTT. The complete variable domain, with remaining parts taken from reference TRBV5-4 and TRBJ1-1, reads ETGVTQSPTHLIKTRGQQVTLRCSSQSGHNTVSWYQQALGQGPQFIFQYYREEENGRGNFPPRFSGLQFPNYSSELNVNALELDDSALYLCASSLVDRSSGTEAFFGQGTRLTVV.

The chain carries TRBV5-6 and TRBJ2-7; D may be TRBD1 (6 bases). Germline CDR1 and CDR2: SGHDT and YYEEEE. This CDR3 contains 13 residues. Trimming took 4 bases from V and 3 from J, leaving 11 bases between them. This CDR3 reads CASSLDRYYEQYF. The DNA of the CDR3 is TGTGCCAGCAGCCTGGACAGATACTACGAGCAGTACTTC. Combining the CDR3 with reference TRBV5-6 and TRBJ2-7 gives the whole variable domain DAGVTQSPTHLIKTRGQQVTLRCSPKSGHDTVSWYQQALGQGPQFIFQYYEEEERQRGNFPDRFSGHQFPNYSSELNVNALLLGDSALYLCASSLDRYYEQYFGPGTRLTVT.

This chain connects TRBV6-5 to TRBJ1-5; 7 nucleotides line up with TRBD1. V was pared by 5 bases and J by 0 bases, with 4 bases of the junction left unmatched. CDR1 MNHEY and CDR2 SVGAGI come from the germline V gene. The CDR3 spans 15 residues. CDR3 in amino acids: CASSRQGNSNQPQHF. The CDR3 coding sequence is TGTGCCAGCAGTCGACAGGGTAATAGCAATCAGCCCCAGCATTTT.

The V call is TRBV18, the J call TRBJ2-1; 9 nucleotides line up with TRBD2. This CDR3 is built from 15 residues. V dropped 3 bases and J dropped 7; count of bases not matched to a gene: 7. The germline gives CDR1 KGHSH, CDR2 LQKENI. Here the CDR3 DNA reads TGTGCCAGCTCACCGACGCTAGCGGGGACGAATGAGCAGTTCTTC. This translates into CASSPTLAGTNEQFF.

The chain employs TRBV5-1 and TRBJ2-3; 8 positions match TRBD2. This CDR3 comprises 15 residues. J was trimmed by 4 bases and V by 3 bases; bases with no gene match: 7. CDR1 is SGHRS, CDR2 YFSETQ, per germline. This CDR3 is CASSSIAGFADTQYF. The CDR3 DNA follows: TGCGCCAGCAGCTCCATAGCGGGATTCGCAGATACGCAGTATTTT.

The chain couples TRBV9 to TRBJ2-7; 9 nucleotides align to TRBD1. The CDR3 runs to 16 residues. CDR1 SGDLS and CDR2 YYNGEE come from the germline V gene. V dropped 4 bases and J dropped 2; count of bases not matched to a gene: 10. CDR3 amino acids: CASSTDPGQGAYEQYF. DNA for the CDR3: TGTGCCAGCAGCACAGACCCGGGACAGGGAGCCTACGAGCAGTACTTC.

The V and J genes are TRBV6-6 and TRBJ1-2; perhaps TRBD1 as D (6 bases). Germline V gene sequence: CDR1 MNHNY, CDR2 SVGAGI (reference sequence). CDR3 size: 13 residues. With 5 bases removed from V and 4 bases from J, the gap between germline ends came to 11 bases. The CDR3 loop reads CASSDRGTYGYTF. The CDR3 DNA follows: TGTGCCAGCAGTGATAGGGGGACCTATGGCTACACCTTC.

The chain carries TRBV7-2 and TRBJ2-1; TRBD2 matches at 14 bases. The ends lost 5 bases at V and 8 bases at J; junction bases unmatched: 2. The length of the CDR3 is 14 residues. Germline V CDR1 and CDR2: SGHTA, FQGNSA. The CDR3 here is CASSGTSGSDEQFF. In DNA, the CDR3 is TGTGCCAGCAGCGGGACTAGCGGGAGCGATGAGCAGTTCTTC.

This rearrangement joins TRBV19 to TRBJ2-5; 8 positions agree with TRBD2. The V and J ends lost 6 bases and 4 bases, in that order; junction bases with no gene match: 16. Germline CDR1 is LNHDA and CDR2 is SQIVND (reference sequence). There are 17 residues in the CDR3. CDR3 sequence reads: CASSYLGTGGRVETQYF. The CDR3 DNA reads as TGTGCCAGTAGCTACCTAGGAACGGGGGGGCGGGTAGAGACCCAGTACTTC. The variable domain in full, completed from reference TRBV19 and TRBJ2-5, reads DGGITQSPKYLFRKEGQNVTLSCEQNLNHDAMYWYRQDPGQGLRLIYYSQIVNDFQKGDIAEGYSVSREKKESFPLTVTSAQKNPTAFYLCASSYLGTGGRVETQYFGPGTRLLVL.